The T cell receptor beta chain under discussion was sequenced for a study of blood T cell repertoires in COVID-19. Study context: PBMCs, B-cell-depleted T cells, or T cells were the source of the cDNA or gDNA that made up the material.

Trimming removed 5 bases from V and 3 bases from J, with 14 bases in between. Germline values: CDR1 SGHVS, CDR2 FQNEAQ. The CDR3 loop spans 16 amino acids. During the 2 weeks before they entered the study, exposed participants had met someone with a PCR-confirmed or clinician-diagnosed COVID-19 case. The data were produced by immunoSEQ multiplex PCR, yet TCRdb's version contains in-frame clones alone and is incomplete. The table lists approximately 380,000 clones, approximately 93% of them singletons. J is TRBJ2-6 and V is TRBV7-8; D gene uncertain. This receptor was obtained from a woman aged 40 to 50 who had been exposed to COVID-19. The sample was PBMCs or T cells enriched from blood (not recorded which). The CDR3 DNA reads TGTGCCAGCAGCGCAACTGAGTTCTATGGGGCCAACGTCCTGACTTTC. Translation gives CASSATEFYGANVLTF.